This T cell receptor (beta chain) appears in the sequencing data of a study of beta chain features in type 1 diabetes (dated by TCRdb to between 2017 and 2018). For the study in its entirety: Mean age, gender distribution, total cell number and subset yield were not different between patients and healthy donors. A total of approximately 100,000,000 sorted cells were examined across all samples, and the number of cells per subset was strongly correlated with RNA yield. The study compared the TCRB repertoires of sorted circulating CD4+ T cell subsets in recently diagnosed type 1 diabetes patients with those in matched healthy donors. Regulatory and stem cell-like memory subsets were obtained from only 8 patients and roughly 8 healthy donors, while naive and central memory subsets were obtained from all 28 donors. Results and caveats for the whole study, not just this receptor: Naive, central memory and regulatory TCRB repertoires appeared more similar among patients than among healthy donors. Shorter templates might be favored by PCR, yet because patient and control samples were amplified and corrected together, any such skew would affect both groups equally. Sequencing cDNA rather than genomic DNA could over-represent highly expressing activated cells, although activation and CD3 levels did not differ between groups. Type 1 diabetes patients showed a moderate but significant shortening of TCRB CDR3 length in all four CD4+ subsets. Fewer insertions and more nucleotide deletions at VDJ recombination sites were observed in patients with type 1 diabetes, implying thymic rearrangement abnormalities. Only small numbers of individuals were included in the HLA sub-analyses, which left unresolved whether HLA type had any influence on TCRB rearrangement.

The entire isolated RNA was reverse transcribed using the High Capacity cDNA Reverse Transcription Kit, and thus expressed TCRB transcripts were sequenced. Naive, central memory and regulatory T cell samples underwent deep immunoSEQ sequencing, averaging roughly 3.3 million total reads per sample. Sorted cells were lysed in RLT buffer, and RNA was extracted using DNase-treated RNeasy Micro or Mini kits according to cell number. To prevent cross-contamination, every cell subset was processed on its own, while patient and healthy donor samples were processed together. The immunoSEQ multiplex PCR was used to amplify TCRB sequences from cDNA, yielding 87-bp fragments that span the CDR3 region. Sequencing of the amplicons was done on the Illumina HiSeq platform. Per the authors' processing: Synthetic template baselines were used to correct PCR bias computationally, reads within Hamming distance 2 were collapsed together, and singletons that could not be merged were discarded. Reads were aligned to IMGT to assign V, D and J genes, CDR3 length, and insertions or deletions at six rearrangement sites. Within each subset, clonotype counts were normalized to the number of sorted cells before true diversity and Gini coefficients were calculated with the tcR R package. Repertoire sharing was quantified using the overlap coefficient calculated on TCRB nucleotide sequences. Not all clones reach the TCRdb copy of this immuneACCESS table, which keeps in-frame sequences only. Checked studies attribute under half of the gap to unresolved V genes and leave the rest unexplained. That table furnishes V, J and clone size, whereas the DNA furnished D and trimming. The sample table contains about 220,000 clones; only one count was recorded for roughly a tenth of them. 1% to 1.5% of the sample is taken by the ten largest.

Comment on this clone: Its specific antigen is unknown. No per-base quality is available; no much larger clone lies one base away.

From the cysteine up to the phenylalanine, the CDR3 has a length of 15 residues. Only the CDR3 DNA stays, 45 bases, in frame from base 1. The germline V gene yields LGHNT for CDR1 and FRNRAP for CDR2. V trim: 2 bases; J trim: 3 bases; unmatched bases: 5. From each donor, a single peripheral blood sample of approximately 0.11 L on average was drawn into heparinised tubes. Using a panel that included CD45RO, CCR7, CD25, CD127, CD95 and CD27, naive, central memory, regulatory and stem cell-like memory CD4+ T cells were sorted on a BD FACSAria II. A purity above 95% was achieved for all sorted populations. PBMCs were isolated right away by Lymphoprep density gradient centrifugation and were stained directly, without culture. So that batch effects would be minimized, each experiment stained and sorted samples in pairs, pairing one healthy donor with one patient.

Input material: central memory CD4+ T cells from blood. Recombination joined TRBV12-5 with TRBJ2-5; 8 middle bases align to TRBD1. The sequence came from a man in his late teens or twenties in good health. The bases read TGTGCTAGTGGTTTGTTAGCAGGGGGCGAAGAGACCCAGTACTTC. It translates to CASGLLAGGEETQYF.